One sample yielded the 21 T cell receptor beta chains listed below, sequenced in a study of post-analysis software for immune sequencing data. Overall study findings and caveats: Comparison of patients with controls showed 4 to 6 TRBV segments more frequent in patients, TRBV5-6, TRBV5-1 and TRBV20-1 among them.

Antigen specificity for these receptors is unknown. TCR beta cDNA libraries included unique molecular identifiers. MiXCR, run by TCRdb on the PCR reads, gives a single entry per CDR3 protein. The data contain hundreds of thousands of distinct CDR3 sequences, roughly 38% of them singletons. Material for sequencing was blood. These receptors were collected from a girl under 10 years old with multiple sclerosis.

This clonotype showed up many times. The V and J genes are TRBV7-2 and TRBJ2-5, with D tentatively TRBD2 (5 bases). The CDR3 runs 13 residues. Germline V gene lookup returns CDR1 SGHTA and CDR2 FQGNSA. Trimming left V 3 bases short and J 5 bases short, with 10 bases between. This chain's CDR3 is CASSLSSGETQYF. The CDR3 DNA is TGTGCCAGCAGCTTGAGTTCGGGGGAGACCCAGTACTTC.

V gene TRBV29-1 combines with J gene TRBJ2-3; 7 bases agree with TRBD2. V lost 4 bases, J lost 2 bases, and 6 bases stayed unmatched. CDR1 is SQVTM and CDR2 is ANQGSEA in the germline V gene. CDR3 size: 14 residues. The CDR3 coding sequence is TGCAGCGTTGCTCTAGCGGCTGTCACAGATACGCAGTATTTT. This encodes CSVALAAVTDTQYF.

This clonotype was detected only a few times. This sequence joins TRBV6-2 or TRBV6-3 and TRBJ2-5; the D is unclear. This CDR3 is built from 17 residues. Germline V gene lookup returns CDR1 MNHEY and CDR2 SVGEGT. V gave up 5 bases and J gave up 3 bases, with 22 bases separating them. CDR3: CASSRRPIGLSEETQYF. CDR3 nucleotide sequence: TGTGCCAGCAGTCGCCGACCCATTGGGTTGAGTGAAGAGACCCAGTACTTC.

This clonotype was found a few times. In DNA, the CDR3 is TGCAGCGTCTCCCCCACAGGGCCCTACGAGCAGTACTTC. Translating gives CSVSPTGPYEQYF. This chain links TRBV29-1 with TRBJ2-7; a weak D match, TRBD1 (6 bases). CDR3 length: 13 residues. Germline V lookup: CDR1 SQVTM, CDR2 ANQGSEA. The V end lost 6 bases, the J end lost 2 bases, and 14 bases lay between the germline ends.

In this sample, this clonotype turned up a few times. The rearrangement joins TRBV10-3 to TRBJ2-7; D remains ambiguous. The CDR3 consists of 12 residues. V was shortened by 3 bases and J by 3 bases, with 6 bases between the two germline ends. Germline-derived CDR1 and CDR2 are ENHRY and SYGVKD. The CDR3 is CAISEVSYEQYF. The CDR3 DNA reads as TGTGCCATCAGTGAAGTAAGCTACGAGCAGTACTTC.

This rearrangement joins TRBV5-1 to TRBJ2-1; D not resolved. This CDR3 is 16 amino acids long. Germline V gene lookup returns CDR1 SGHRS and CDR2 YFSETQ. The V end lost 0 bases, the J end lost 3 bases, and 13 bases lay between the germline ends. This chain's CDR3 is CASSLAGRTDYNEQFF. The CDR3 coding sequence is TGCGCCAGCAGCTTGGCCGGGCGTACTGACTACAATGAGCAGTTCTTC.

This clonotype was seen a few times. V usage is TRBV28 and J usage is TRBJ2-3; 10 bases agree with TRBD2. V gave up 3 bases and J gave up 1 base; unmatched junction bases: 7. Germline assignment: CDR1 MDHEN and CDR2 SYDVKM. The CDR3 loop spans 17 amino acids. The CDR3 bases are TGTGCCAGCAGTTTGCAGCGGGAGGGGTCTGGCACAGATACGCAGTATTTT. Protein sequence: CASSLQREGSGTDTQYF.

This clonotype was seen a few times. The chain combines TRBV5-1 with TRBJ2-3, with D perhaps TRBD1 or TRBD2 (6 bases each). With 5 bases removed from V and 1 base from J, the gap between germline ends came to 14 bases. Germline CDR1 reads SGHRS; CDR2 reads YFSETQ. This CDR3 has 15 amino acids. The CDR3 spells CASRKSGGGTDTQYF. The CDR3 nucleotides are TGCGCCAGCAGAAAGTCCGGGGGCGGCACAGATACGCAGTATTTT. Variable domain in full (rest from reference TRBV5-1 and TRBJ2-3): KAGVTQTPRYLIKTRGQQVTLSCSPISGHRSVSWYQQTPGQGLQFLFEYFSETQRNKGNFPGRFSGRQFSNSRSEMNVSTLELGDSALYLCASRKSGGGTDTQYFGPGTRLTVL.

J is TRBJ2-7 and V is TRBV5-1, with D possibly matching TRBD1 (6 bases). Trimming pared 2 bases from V and 3 bases from J, leaving 12 bases between. Germline CDR1 and CDR2: SGHRS and YFSETQ. CDR3 length equals 14 residues. In DNA form, the CDR3 reads TGCGCCAGCAGCTTTGGGACAAGTTACTACGAGCAGTACTTC. Its protein product is CASSFGTSYYEQYF.

Only a few counts were recorded for this clonotype. This chain connects TRBV7-9 to TRBJ1-1, with unresolved D. The CDR3 loop spans 12 amino acids. The V and J ends lost 5 bases and 3 bases respectively, with 7 bases between them. CDR1 is SEHNR, CDR2 FQNEAQ, per germline (reference sequence). The CDR3 region has the DNA TGTGCCAGCAGCCCCTGGGACACTGAAGCTTTCTTT. Translation: CASSPWDTEAFF.

This sequence joins TRBV27 and TRBJ2-4; no firm D call. Gene TRBJ2-7 matches the end of the DNA better, so the J call may be wrong. The CDR3 is 13 amino acids. CDR1 is MNHEY, CDR2 SMNVEV, per germline (reference sequence). The CDR3: CASSSHRNSEQYF. CDR3 nucleotides: TGTGCCAGCAGTTCACATAGGAACTCCGAGCAGTACTTC.

CDR3 residues: CASSLTVAGISGANVLTF. DNA of the CDR3: TGTGCCAGCAGCTTAACCGTAGCGGGGATCTCTGGGGCCAACGTCCTGACTTTC. This sequence joins TRBV7-2 and TRBJ2-6; 8 bases are a match to TRBD2. The V segment lost 2 bases and the J segment 0 bases; nucleotides outside the gene matches: 6. CDR1 is SGHTA and CDR2 is FQGNSA in the germline V gene. This CDR3 region has 18 residues.

This clonotype was recorded a few times. The chain couples TRBV12-3 or TRBV12-4 to TRBJ1-2; D not resolved. V was pared by 7 bases and J by 4 bases, with 10 bases between. This CDR3 has 12 amino acids. The DNA for the CDR3 is TGTGCCAGCAACGGGATCCCCTATGGCTACACCTTC. Protein sequence: CASNGIPYGYTF.

This chain connects TRBV7-6 to TRBJ2-1; TRBD2 aligns across 9 bases. Trimming took 2 bases from V and 5 from J; bases not matched to a gene: 7. Per the germline V gene, CDR1 is SGHVS and CDR2 is FNYEAQ. The CDR3 runs to 16 residues. The CDR3 sequence is CASSLSLAGHHNEQFF. CDR3 DNA: TGTGCCAGCAGCTTAAGTCTAGCGGGACACCACAATGAGCAGTTCTTC.

The chain joins TRBV4-3 to TRBJ2-2; D ambiguous. This CDR3 has 14 residues. V lost 5 bases and J 3 bases, leaving 10 bases between the germline ends. Germline V lookup: CDR1 LGHNA, CDR2 YSLEER. The CDR3 protein is CASSWSSDTGELFF. CDR3 DNA: TGCGCCAGCAGCTGGTCTTCCGACACCGGGGAGCTGTTTTTT.

The chain joins TRBV29-1 to TRBJ1-4; tentative D call: TRBD1 (6 bases). The CDR3 extends over 15 amino acids. Germline CDR1 reads SQVTM; CDR2 reads ANQGSEA. V was trimmed by 7 bases and J by 2 bases, leaving 17 bases between them. The DNA of the CDR3 is TGCAGCGCGACCAGGGGACGTGGCACTAATGAAAAACTGTTTTTT. Amino acids: CSATRGRGTNEKLFF.

The chain links TRBV20-1 to TRBJ2-5, with TRBD1 matching over 7 bases. The end of the DNA is better explained by TRBJ2-7, so the J call may be wrong. The CDR3 runs 15 residues. Germline V gene sequence: CDR1 DFQATT, CDR2 SNEGSKA (reference sequence). Here the CDR3 DNA reads TGCAGTGCTAGAGATTCGAGGACAGGTTTCTACGAGCAGTACTTC. Its translation is CSARDSRTGFYEQYF.

The chain joins TRBV28 to TRBJ1-1; D uncertain. Per the germline V gene, CDR1 is MDHEN and CDR2 is SYDVKM. Trimming removed 7 bases from V and 5 bases from J, with 17 bases in between. This CDR3 spans 14 amino acids. As DNA, the CDR3 is TGTGCCAGCATCGCACCGGGTCGAGGGACTGAAGCTTTCTTT. As protein: CASIAPGRGTEAFF.

This chain connects TRBV29-1 to TRBJ1-2, with 9 bases fitting TRBD1. The CDR3 length is 15 residues. Per the germline V gene, CDR1 is SQVTM and CDR2 is ANQGSEA. After removal of 3 bases from V and 0 bases from J, the junction contained 5 bases not matched to a gene. CDR3 in amino acids: CSVERQGGANYGYTF. In nucleotides, the CDR3 is TGCAGCGTTGAGAGACAGGGGGGGGCTAACTATGGCTACACCTTC. The variable domain in full, with the rest retrieved from reference TRBV29-1 and TRBJ1-2, is SAVISQKPSRDICQRGTSLTIQCQVDSQVTMMFWYRQQPGQSLTLIATANQGSEATYESGFVIDKFPISRPNLTFSTLTVSNMSPEDSSIYLCSVERQGGANYGYTFGSGTRLTVV.

This rearrangement joins TRBV7-9 to TRBJ2-7; TRBD1 is a possible D gene (7 bases). Germline-derived CDR1 and CDR2 are SEHNR and FQNEAQ (reference sequence). Trimming shortened V by 5 bases and J by 2 bases, and 16 bases separated the two germline ends. There are 15 residues in the CDR3. The CDR3 bases are TGTGCCAGCAGCACTCGACAGGGAGGAACCTACGAGCAGTACTTC. Translation gives CASSTRQGGTYEQYF.

The V call is TRBV27, the J call TRBJ2-5; 9 nucleotides align to TRBD2. This CDR3 spans 14 amino acids. J gave up 4 bases and V 4 bases, and 4 bases lay outside the gene matches. Looked up from germline, CDR1 is MNHEY and CDR2 is SMNVEV (reference sequence). CDR3 DNA sequence: TGTGCCAGCAGTTCGCGGGGGGGCGGAGAGACCCAGTACTTC. Its protein is CASSSRGGGETQYF.